This TCR beta chain was found in a study of blood T cells in healthy people across ages. Findings and caveats of the study: With unsorted PBMCs, a conclusive comparison of naive versus antigen-experienced cells was not possible.

Germline loops: CDR1 SQVTM, CDR2 ANQGSEA. Trimming at V came to 7 bases and at J to 6 bases, leaving 10 bases not matched to a gene. CDR3 length: 13 residues. Primers used in a second PCR of about 6 to 11 cycles were a sample-barcoded 5' primer and a J-beta primer mix. TCRdb redid the calling of the 5' RACE reads with MiXCR, one entry per CDR3 protein. This table has approximately 2,000,000 distinct CDR3 sequences, roughly two fifths appearing once. As concerns this clonotype: Antigen: not known. Because the CDR3 is missing its conserved closing phenylalanine or tryptophan, this is likely a read error.

Sequenced material: blood. The TCR sequence derives from a human donor in good health. The chain joins TRBV29-1 to TRBJ2-3, with 7 bases lining up with TRBD2. The CDR3 nucleotides are TGCAGCGGTGAGCGGGGACGGACGGATACGCAGTATTTG. It is translated as CSGERGRTDTQYL.